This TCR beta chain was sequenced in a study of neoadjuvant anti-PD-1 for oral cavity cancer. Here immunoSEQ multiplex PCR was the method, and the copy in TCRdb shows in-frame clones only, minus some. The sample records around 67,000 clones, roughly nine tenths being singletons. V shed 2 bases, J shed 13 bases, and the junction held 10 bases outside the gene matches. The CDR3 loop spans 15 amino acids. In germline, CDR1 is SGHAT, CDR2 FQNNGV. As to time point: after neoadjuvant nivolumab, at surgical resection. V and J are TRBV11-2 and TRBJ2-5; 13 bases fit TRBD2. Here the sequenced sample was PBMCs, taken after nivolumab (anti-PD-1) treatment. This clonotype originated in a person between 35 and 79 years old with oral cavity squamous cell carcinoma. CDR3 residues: CASSLSGTSGEEGYF. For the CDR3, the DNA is TGTGCCAGCAGCTTATCCGGGACTAGCGGGGAAGAAGGGTACTTC.